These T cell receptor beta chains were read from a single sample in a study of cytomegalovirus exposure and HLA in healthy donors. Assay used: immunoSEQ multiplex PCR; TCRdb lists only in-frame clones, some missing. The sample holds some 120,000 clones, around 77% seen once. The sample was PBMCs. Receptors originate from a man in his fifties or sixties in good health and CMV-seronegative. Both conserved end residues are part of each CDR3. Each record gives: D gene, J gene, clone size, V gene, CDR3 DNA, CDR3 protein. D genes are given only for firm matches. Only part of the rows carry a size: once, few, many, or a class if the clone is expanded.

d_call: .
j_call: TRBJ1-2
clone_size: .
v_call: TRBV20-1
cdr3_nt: TGCAGTGCTTGGACAGACGAGGGCTACACCTTC
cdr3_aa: CSAWTDEGYTF

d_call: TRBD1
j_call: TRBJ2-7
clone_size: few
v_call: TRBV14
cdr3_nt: TGTGCCAGCAGCCATCTAAGGGACAGGGGCGGCGAGCAGTACTTC
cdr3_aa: CASSHLRDRGGEQYF

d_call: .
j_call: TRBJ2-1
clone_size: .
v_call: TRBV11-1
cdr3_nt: TGTGCCAGCAGCTTATCTCGTCTTTCCTACAATGAGCAGTTCTTC
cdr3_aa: CASSLSRLSYNEQFF

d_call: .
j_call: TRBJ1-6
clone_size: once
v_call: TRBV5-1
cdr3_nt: TGCGCCAGCAGCTTGAGGAGGGACTCACCCCTCCACTTT
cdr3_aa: CASSLRRDSPLHF

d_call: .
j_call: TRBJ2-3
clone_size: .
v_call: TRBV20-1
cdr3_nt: TGCAGTGCTGTACAGGGTGATACGCAGTATTTT
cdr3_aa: CSAVQGDTQYF

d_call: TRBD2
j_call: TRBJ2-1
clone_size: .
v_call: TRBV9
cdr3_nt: TGTGCCAGCAGCCCGAGAGGGGTGACTAGCGGGAGGGCTGAGCAGTTCTTC
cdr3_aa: CASSPRGVTSGRAEQFF

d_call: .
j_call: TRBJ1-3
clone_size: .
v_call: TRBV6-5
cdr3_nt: TGTGCCAGCAGTTACTCGAGGCTTGCTGGAAACACCATATATTTT
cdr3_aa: CASSYSRLAGNTIYF

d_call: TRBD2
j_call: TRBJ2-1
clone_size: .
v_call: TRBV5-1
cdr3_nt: TGCGCCAGCAGCGGCGGGAGGGGTCCCAATGAGCAGTTCTTC
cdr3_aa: CASSGGRGPNEQFF

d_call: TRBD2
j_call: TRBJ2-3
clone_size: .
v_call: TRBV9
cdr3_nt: TGTGCCAGCAGCCCCTTCTCGGGGGGTAGCGGGAGGGCGGATACGCAGTATTTT
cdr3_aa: CASSPFSGGSGRADTQYF

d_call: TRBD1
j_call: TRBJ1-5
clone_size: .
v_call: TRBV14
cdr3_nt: TGTGCCAGCAGTCTGACAGGGGTTGGTCAGCCCCAGCATTTT
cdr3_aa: CASSLTGVGQPQHF

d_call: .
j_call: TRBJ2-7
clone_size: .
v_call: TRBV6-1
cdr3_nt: TGTGCCAGCAGTGAATTTACAGGGACCGCCTACTACGAGCAGTACTTC
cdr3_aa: CASSEFTGTAYYEQYF

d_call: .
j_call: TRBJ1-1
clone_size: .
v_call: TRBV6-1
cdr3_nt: TGTGCCAGCATAGCGGGGTTTAGGGGTATGACTGAAGCTTTCTTT
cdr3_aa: CASIAGFRGMTEAFF

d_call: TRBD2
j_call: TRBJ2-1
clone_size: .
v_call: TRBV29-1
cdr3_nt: TGCAGCGTCGCAGGGACTAGCGGGAGAAGGAACAATGAGCAGTTCTTC
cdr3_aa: CSVAGTSGRRNNEQFF

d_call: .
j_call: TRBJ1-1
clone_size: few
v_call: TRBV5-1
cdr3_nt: TGCGCCAGCAGCGCGGGGGACTTTCGCGAAGCTTTCTTT
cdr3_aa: CASSAGDFREAFF

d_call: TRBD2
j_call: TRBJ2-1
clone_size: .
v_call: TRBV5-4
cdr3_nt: TGTGCCAGCCGAGCTAGCGGGTACAATGAGCAGTTCTTC
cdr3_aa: CASRASGYNEQFF

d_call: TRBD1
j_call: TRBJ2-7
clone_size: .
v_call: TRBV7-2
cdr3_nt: TGTGCCAGCAGCTTAGATTACGGGACAGGGAGCGAGCAGTACTTC
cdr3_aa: CASSLDYGTGSEQYF

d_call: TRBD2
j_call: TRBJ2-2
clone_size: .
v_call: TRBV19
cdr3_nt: TGTGCCAGTAGTATAGGAGGACTAGCGGGAGGCCCCGGGGAGCTGTTTTTT
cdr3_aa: CASSIGGLAGGPGELFF

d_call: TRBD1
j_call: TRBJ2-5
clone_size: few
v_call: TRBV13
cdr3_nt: TGTGCCAGCAGCTGGGACAGCCAAGAGACCCAGTACTTC
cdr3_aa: CASSWDSQETQYF

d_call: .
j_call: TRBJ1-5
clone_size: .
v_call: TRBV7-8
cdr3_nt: TGTGCCAGCAGCTCTACAGGGTTGGAGCCCCAGCATTTT
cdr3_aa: CASSSTGLEPQHF